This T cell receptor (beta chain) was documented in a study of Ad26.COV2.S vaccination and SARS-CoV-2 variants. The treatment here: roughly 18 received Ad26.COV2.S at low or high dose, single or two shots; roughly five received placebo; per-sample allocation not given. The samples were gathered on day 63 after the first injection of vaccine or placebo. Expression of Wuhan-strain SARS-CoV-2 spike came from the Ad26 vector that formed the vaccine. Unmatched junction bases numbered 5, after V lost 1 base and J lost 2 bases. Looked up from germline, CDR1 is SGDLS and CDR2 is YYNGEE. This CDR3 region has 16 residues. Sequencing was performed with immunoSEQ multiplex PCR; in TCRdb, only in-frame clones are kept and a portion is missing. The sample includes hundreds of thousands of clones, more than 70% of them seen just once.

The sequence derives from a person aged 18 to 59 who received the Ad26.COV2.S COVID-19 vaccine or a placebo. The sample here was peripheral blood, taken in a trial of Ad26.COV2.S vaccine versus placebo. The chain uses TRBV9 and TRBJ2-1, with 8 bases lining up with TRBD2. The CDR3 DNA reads TGTGCCAGCAGCGTACGAGAGACTAGCGCCTACAATGAGCAGTTCTTC. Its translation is CASSVRETSAYNEQFF.